The rows below give T cell receptor beta chains drawn from one sample of a study of a mutant IDH1 vaccine in newly diagnosed glioma. For these TCRs, the target antigens are not known. TCRdb keeps only in-frame clones here, not all; method: immunoSEQ multiplex PCR. This sample has roughly 54,000 clones; roughly 80% occur once, and the top ten carry around 3.9%. Sequencing was performed on PBMCs, taken from a glioma patient whose treatment included an IDH1 peptide vaccine. The receptors were sampled from a young woman with glioma. CDR3s leave out the opening cysteine and the closing phenylalanine or tryptophan.

J,V,CDR3
TRBJ1-3,TRBV27,ASSSITGMGSGNTIY
TRBJ1-1,TRBV6-5,ASRWEGTTEAF
TRBJ2-3,TRBV7-8,ASGLFSGGPTDTQY
TRBJ1-2,TRBV7-9,ASSLGATGGRHGYT
TRBJ1-1,TRBV7-8,ASSLVRVRSEAF
TRBJ2-5,TRBV15,ATSRVTANQETQY
TRBJ2-6,TRBV30,AWSEGGANVLT
TRBJ1-2,TRBV7-2,ASSHNNKGSIDGYT
TRBJ2-7,TRBV7-9,ASSRAGEPPYEQY
TRBJ1-2,TRBV9,ASSYGQGYGYT
TRBJ1-2,TRBV7-9,ASSSRTGVNYGYT
TRBJ2-7,TRBV7-3,ASRLTAGHEQY
TRBJ2-7,TRBV29-1,SVKSGGSEQY
TRBJ1-5,TRBV5-6,ASSLRAGLGNQPQH
TRBJ1-2,TRBV5-1,ASSPGSRGYT
TRBJ1-1,TRBV5-1,ASSLSGQGATEAF
TRBJ1-1,TRBV9,ASSVKSNTEAF
TRBJ1-3,TRBV9,ASSARSTGGGNTIY
TRBJ2-3,TRBV7-9,ASSLTDTQY
TRBJ1-2,TRBV19,ASQQGSYGYT
TRBJ1-4,TRBV16,ASSQSASNEKLF
TRBJ2-5,TRBV7-9,ASSSTLGTIQETQY
TRBJ1-5,TRBV15,ATSTGTGGAQPQH
TRBJ2-2,TRBV2,ARTRTATNTGELF
TRBJ2-1,TRBV9,ASSAGWGEQF
TRBJ2-2,TRBV7-3,ASSQYRGTGELF